The TCR beta chain under discussion was sequenced for a study of cytomegalovirus exposure and HLA in healthy donors. The sample holds a few counts of this clone. The germline gives CDR1 SGHDT, CDR2 YYEEEE. The CDR3 has 14 amino acids. Trimming shortened V by 0 bases and J by 4 bases, and 8 bases separated the two germline ends. In the PCR, 60 Vbeta and 13 Jbeta primers were used. TCRdb's table, derived via immunoSEQ multiplex PCR, lists solely in-frame clones and lacks some. The repertoire consists of more than 120,000 clones, with roughly 80% occurring once and the leading ten covering less than 3%. The chain is built from TRBV5-6 and TRBJ2-1, with a possible D match to TRBD2 (6 bases). The clonotype comes from a woman in her 30s in good health and CMV-seronegative. The sequenced sample was PBMCs. The CDR3: CASSLGSGYNEQFF. CDR3 sequence (DNA): TGTGCCAGCAGCTTGGGTAGCGGATACAATGAGCAGTTCTTC.